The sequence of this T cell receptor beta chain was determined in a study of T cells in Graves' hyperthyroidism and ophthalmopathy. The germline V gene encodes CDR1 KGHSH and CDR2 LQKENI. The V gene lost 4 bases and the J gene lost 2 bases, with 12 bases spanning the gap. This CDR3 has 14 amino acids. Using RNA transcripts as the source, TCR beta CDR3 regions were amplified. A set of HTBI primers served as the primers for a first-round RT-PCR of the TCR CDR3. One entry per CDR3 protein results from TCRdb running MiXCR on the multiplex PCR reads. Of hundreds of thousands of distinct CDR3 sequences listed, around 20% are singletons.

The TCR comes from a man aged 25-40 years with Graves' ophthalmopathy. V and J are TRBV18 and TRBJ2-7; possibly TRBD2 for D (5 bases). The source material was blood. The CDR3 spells CASSLNKGAYEQYF. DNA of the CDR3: TGTGCCAGCTCACTAAACAAGGGAGCCTACGAGCAGTACTTC.